This T cell receptor beta chain stems from a study of blood T cell repertoires in COVID-19. Study information: T cells, B-cell-depleted T cells, or PBMCs provided the cDNA or gDNA that served as material.

Per the original data handling: It was from reference gene primer amplification that nucleated cell counts were estimated. The protocol was immunoSEQ multiplex PCR, while the TCRdb copy is restricted to in-frame clones and leaves out a portion. D and trimming come from the DNA, and the V and J calls and clone size come from that table. This table has a few hundred thousand clones, 82% appearing once. The Seattle patients joined while their infection was active and were tracked longitudinally afterward. CDR3 size: 14 residues. CDR1 LGHDT and CDR2 YNNKEL come from the germline V gene (reference sequence). The junction had 7 bases not matched to a gene; V was cut back by 5 bases and J by 3 bases.

The sequence derives from a woman in her seventies with COVID-19, enrolled during active disease. The chain recombines TRBV3-1 (or the pseudogene TRBV3-2) with TRBJ2-7; 7 bases align to TRBD1. Material: peripheral blood. CDR3 bases: TGTGCCAGCAGCTTACGACAGGGTTACTACGAGCAGTACTTC. Protein: CASSLRQGYYEQYF.